The 6 T cell receptor beta chains below were found in one sample sequenced in a study of shared clonotypes between healthy human individuals. The assay was immunoSEQ multiplex PCR, and TCRdb's table has in-frame clones only and misses some. The repertoire holds roughly 2.4 million clones, with more than 90% as singletons. Specimen: naive CD4+ T cells sorted from blood. Subset: CD45RA+ positively selected. The receptors were gathered from a young man in good health.

The chain has TRBV5-5 and TRBJ2-2, with 8 bases that match TRBD2. Germline CDR1 is SGHKS and CDR2 is YYEKEE (reference sequence). This CDR3 region has 18 residues. The ends lost 3 bases at V and 1 base at J; junction bases unmatched: 11. DNA for the CDR3: TGTGCCAGCAGCTCCACGACAGGTCTAGCGGGGAACACCGGGGAGCTGTTTTTT. Amino acid sequence: CASSSTTGLAGNTGELFF.

The V gene is TRBV19, the J gene TRBJ1-1; no definite D call. With 5 bases removed from V and 7 bases from J, the gap between germline ends came to 17 bases. This CDR3 spans 14 amino acids. The germline CDR1 and CDR2 sequences are LNHDA and SQIVND (reference sequence). CDR3: CASSPPRTTSEAFF. CDR3 DNA sequence: TGTGCCAGTAGTCCCCCCCGGACCACCAGTGAAGCTTTCTTT.

This rearrangement joins TRBV27 to TRBJ1-6, with 7 nucleotides matching TRBD1. The germline V gene encodes CDR1 MNHEY and CDR2 SMNVEV (reference sequence). The CDR3 runs 12 residues. V dropped 11 bases and J dropped 6; count of bases not matched to a gene: 4. CDR3 sequence reads: CASGTANSPLHF. The CDR3 nucleotides are TGTGCCTCCGGGACAGCTAATTCACCCCTCCACTTT.

This chain joins TRBV6-6 and TRBJ1-5; TRBD1 might be the D (5 bases). CDR1 is MNHNY, CDR2 SVGAGI, per germline (reference sequence). The CDR3 runs 16 residues. V lost 2 bases, J lost 6 bases, and 17 bases lay in between. The CDR3 loop is CASSYPAGGGSQPQHF. CDR3 sequence (DNA): TGTGCCAGCAGTTACCCCGCCGGGGGAGGTAGTCAGCCCCAGCATTTT.

This chain connects TRBV27 to TRBJ2-2; weak D call: TRBD1 (5 bases). The CDR3 has 15 amino acids. Germline values: CDR1 MNHEY, CDR2 SMNVEV (reference sequence). The ends were cut back, 0 bases at V and 5 bases at J, with 10 bases in the middle. CDR3 in DNA: TGTGCCAGCAGTTTATCCAACCACAGGACCGGGGAGCTGTTTTTT. As protein: CASSLSNHRTGELFF.

The V call is TRBV10-3, the J call TRBJ2-3; 7 bases are shared with TRBD2. Germline loops: CDR1 ENHRY, CDR2 SYGVKD. The CDR3 is made up of 14 amino acids. V dropped 3 bases and J dropped 1; count of bases not matched to a gene: 1. CDR3 sequence: CAISDSGRTDTQYF. CDR3 nucleotide sequence: TGTGCCATCAGTGATAGCGGGCGCACAGATACGCAGTATTTT.